This is a list of T cell receptor beta chains from one sample in a study of control samples from healthy donors and cancer patients. TCRdb's copy holds only in-frame clones and misses some; the assay was immunoSEQ multiplex PCR. The sample consists of 100,000 to 150,000 clones, over 80% of them appearing once. Sequencing used PBMCs. Source of these receptors: a man at least 80 years old with head and neck cancer. Both conserved end residues are trimmed from each CDR3. Each record gives: V gene, J gene, CDR3 protein.

TRBV29-1	TRBJ2-1	GGQRRAGDNEQF
TRBV18	TRBJ1-4	ASSAGDSYEKLF
TRBV5-1	TRBJ2-7	ASSWGQGANEQY
TRBV10-2	TRBJ2-1	ASIQGRSYNEQF
TRBV23-1	TRBJ2-5	ANLGDSRFQETQY
TRBV25-1	TRBJ2-7	ASTARGTSSYEQY
TRBV7-6	TRBJ2-2	ASSITGVTGELF
TRBV6-6	TRBJ2-2	ASSYSNTGELF
TRBV6-5	TRBJ2-5	ASSYTTGTGETQY
TRBV19	TRBJ1-5	ASSILRGTFRNQPQH
TRBV7-8	TRBJ1-2	ASSPGVGGYT
TRBV7-2	TRBJ2-3	ASSSWGTDTQY
TRBV10-3	TRBJ2-3	AISERASRRSDTQY
TRBV15	TRBJ2-2	ATSRDRETGELF
TRBV9	TRBJ1-1	ASSPRLDRAQTEAF
TRBV12-3/TRBV12-4	TRBJ2-5	ASRVIIQETQY
TRBV5-5	TRBJ2-1	ASSRLAGDYNEQF
TRBV5-1	TRBJ2-1	ASSLGTYNEQF
TRBV4-1	TRBJ1-1	ASSHDTEAF
TRBV6-5	TRBJ1-2	ASSYSPDVGYGYT
TRBV5-4	TRBJ1-2	ASSLGGTGSYYGYT
TRBV7-9	TRBJ1-2	ASRGGDGYT
TRBV19	TRBJ1-2	ASSIQGSSPSDYGYT
TRBV10-2	TRBJ2-4	ASRRSGGTSDIQY
TRBV23-1	TRBJ1-6	ASSLPEPPRDRNSPLH
TRBV6-2/TRBV6-3	TRBJ2-2	ASSYSSTSGRRDTGELF
TRBV2	TRBJ2-2	ASSEARGYSAGELF
TRBV6-5	TRBJ1-2	ASRTASGGYT
TRBV13	TRBJ2-3	ASSLSSGGAVADTQY
TRBV27	TRBJ2-5	ASSLDRETQY
TRBV7-2	TRBJ2-5	ASSWEKGSETQY
TRBV19	TRBJ2-1	ASSVNPGLAKNEQF
TRBV5-1	TRBJ1-5	ASSLAPGGIQPQH
TRBV2	TRBJ1-5	ASSVQSNQPQH
TRBV19	TRBJ1-5	ASSMGQRNQPQH
TRBV6-5	TRBJ2-7	ASSTRGGQPYEQY
TRBV12-5	TRBJ2-7	ASGPALTSTTYEQY
TRBV15	TRBJ1-5	ATSRDLLRRGVPQH
TRBV12-5	TRBJ1-5	ASGLVPQGYGNQPQH
TRBV27	TRBJ1-5	ASSLFTTANQPQH
TRBV27	TRBJ1-1	ASSPFGGGAF